Shown below are 10 T cell receptor beta chains from a single sample sequenced in a study of blood T cell repertoires in COVID-19. Sequencing used immunoSEQ multiplex PCR; TCRdb keeps in-frame clones, though not all of them. The table has about 82,000 clones, around four fifths seen once. Sequenced: peripheral blood. These receptors originate from a man aged 55 to 70 with COVID-19, enrolled during active disease.

This rearrangement joins TRBV6-5 to TRBJ2-5, with TRBD2 as a possible D gene (7 bases). Looked up from germline, CDR1 is MNHEY and CDR2 is SVGAGI. CDR3 length: 11 residues. V was shortened by 8 bases and J by 7 bases, with 11 bases between the two germline ends. The CDR3 bases are TGTGCCAGCCGGGGGGCAGGGACCCAGTACTTC. This encodes CASRGAGTQYF.

This clone was seen more than once but under ten times. The CDR3 DNA reads TGCGCCAGCAGTGAGTCTCTAGCGGGAGGGAACAATGAGCAGTTCTTC. It yields the protein CASSESLAGGNNEQFF. The chain employs TRBV10-1 and TRBJ2-1, with TRBD2 identical over 12 bases. This CDR3 has 16 residues. The V segment lost 0 bases and the J segment 5 bases; nucleotides outside the gene matches: 2. The germline gives CDR1 WNHNN, CDR2 SYGVQD (reference sequence).

The chain couples TRBV9 to TRBJ1-2; no clear D. The CDR3 contains 13 residues. Germline CDR1 and CDR2: SGDLS and YYNGEE. Trimming took 0 bases from V and 8 from J, leaving 11 bases between them. CDR3 nucleotides: TGTGCCAGCAGCGTAGGGGCAGGTCCCGGCTACACCTTC. The encoded protein is CASSVGAGPGYTF. The full variable domain, completed using reference TRBV9 and TRBJ1-2, is DSGVTQTPKHLITATGQRVTLRCSPRSGDLSVYWYQQSLDQGLQFLIQYYNGEERAKGNILERFSAQQFPDLHSELNLSSLELGDSALYFCASSVGAGPGYTFGSGTRLTVV.

This clone was detected a few times. The chain employs TRBV2 and TRBJ1-3; D call uncertain. The ends were cut back, 6 bases at V and 4 bases at J, with 16 bases in the middle. CDR3 length: 15 amino acids. From germline, CDR1 is SNHLY and CDR2 FYNNEI. CDR3 in amino acids: CASSSTGRGGNTIYF. The DNA of the CDR3 is TGTGCCAGCAGCTCCACCGGGAGAGGAGGAAACACCATATATTTT.

The chain uses TRBV9 and TRBJ1-1; 7 bases are a match to TRBD1. The CDR3 length is 16 residues. Germline CDR1 and CDR2: SGDLS and YYNGEE. V was clipped by 3 bases and J by 0 bases; unmatched bases: 8. CDR3 bases: TGTGCCAGCAGCGGTACACAGGGGATTTTGAACACTGAAGCTTTCTTT. It yields the protein CASSGTQGILNTEAFF.

This sequence joins TRBV7-9 and TRBJ2-2; TRBD2 agrees at 9 bases. The CDR3 length is 18 residues. Germline lookup yields CDR1 SEHNR and CDR2 FQNEAQ (reference sequence). V trimming: 5 bases; J trimming: 2 bases; junction bases outside the gene matches: 12. The CDR3 sequence is CASSPKRELAGNTGELFF. CDR3 DNA sequence: TGTGCCAGCAGCCCCAAAAGGGAGCTAGCGGGAAACACCGGGGAGCTGTTTTTT.

The J gene is TRBJ1-1, the V gene TRBV7-9; perhaps TRBD1 as D (5 bases). The CDR3 loop spans 15 amino acids. Deletions cut 1 base from V and 1 base from J, with 10 bases between. Germline CDR1 and CDR2: SEHNR and FQNEAQ (reference sequence). The CDR3 coding sequence is TGTGCCAGCAGCTTAGTGGGCAGGGAGAACACTGAAGCTTTCTTT. Residues: CASSLVGRENTEAFF.

CDR3 amino acids: CATSRDQITSTDTQYF. DNA of the CDR3: TGTGCCACCAGCAGAGATCAAATCACTAGCACAGATACGCAGTATTTT. The rearrangement uses TRBV15 and TRBJ2-3; unclear D gene. The CDR3 sequence is 16 residues long. CDR1 LNHNV and CDR2 YYDKDF come from the germline V gene (reference sequence). V lost 0 bases and J lost 0, with 10 bases in between.

This clone was seen only a few times. This chain connects TRBV2 to TRBJ1-4; 10 bases are a match to TRBD1. The CDR3 consists of 18 residues. V trimming: 5 bases; J trimming: 0 bases; junction bases outside the gene matches: 9. Germline V gene sequence: CDR1 SNHLY, CDR2 FYNNEI. CDR3 protein: CASSLIPGQGTTNEKLFF. The CDR3 DNA is TGTGCCAGCAGTCTCATACCGGGACAGGGGACAACTAATGAAAAACTGTTTTTT.

The genes are TRBV19 and TRBJ1-4; D perhaps matches TRBD1 (5 bases). This CDR3 is 10 amino acids long. Germline-derived CDR1 and CDR2 are LNHDA and SQIVND (reference sequence). Trimming cost V 9 bases and J 8 bases, with 7 bases left between them. Here the CDR3 DNA reads TGTGCCAGCGGGGGAGAAAAACTGTTTTTT. As protein: CASGGEKLFF.